The entry below gives a single TCR beta chain sequence along with its context. Its antigen is unknown. No per-base quality is available; no much larger clone lies one base away. The library was produced with 5' RACE. Sequencing was carried out with an Illumina HiSeq 2500. A second PCR of 7 to 11 cycles was performed with a sample-barcoded 5' primer and a J-beta primer mix. A template-switch 5' adaptor carrying 12 random nucleotides introduced a unique molecular identifier onto each TCR beta cDNA molecule. Each sample yielded at least 2.5 million CDR3-containing paired-end reads. The Mint cDNA synthesis kit, primed by a TRBC-specific oligonucleotide, was used to synthesize first-strand cDNA from all RNA. After uracil-DNA glycosylase treatment, a first 18-cycle PCR used universal primers M1SS and BC2_uni_R on all cDNA. The paper's data handling went like this. For normalization, 1 million high-quality reads, each with a distinct molecular identifier, were randomly selected from each sample. Instead of being binned into consensus sequences, reads that shared molecular identifiers were thrown out. MiTCR, set to a Q25 quality threshold and the strictest error-elimination algorithm, was used for CDR3 identification, clonotype clustering and error correction. A nonparametric unseen species model using Euler transformation provided a lower-bound estimate of total TCR beta diversity. TCRdb reanalyzed the raw reads on its own, using fastp at Q25 for trimming and MiXCR for clone calling, and kept in-frame beta chains. CDR3 protein sequences are deduplicated, and each keeps its most common genes and DNA. The V and J calls were determined by TCRdb, not by the authors. This sample lists around 1.7 million distinct CDR3 sequences; about 28% were detected once. The ten largest clones represent 7.7% of the sample.

These data belong to a study of blood T cells in healthy people across ages (dated by TCRdb to the mid-2010s). At the level of the whole study: In model experiments, template switching captured roughly one uniquely barcoded TCR beta cDNA molecule for every two T cells. The donors were split into four age groups: young (average about 16 years), middle-aged (39), aged (62) and long-lived (roughly 77). Using deep sequencing normalized with unique cDNA molecular identifiers, the study measured how TCR beta repertoire diversity changes with age. Using the same blood draw, the study looked at two additional independent replicas of 1 million unique cDNA reads for two donors, one aged 18 to 30 and the other aged 80 or older. To avoid experimental bias, donors of different ages were spread randomly across the sequencing lanes. What the research found in general, with its limitations: Because donor CMV infection status was unknown, age-related changes in expanded clonotypes were potentially confounded. Compared with the aged group, the long-lived group had more naive CD4+ T cells, fewer expanded clones and increased TCR diversity, a pattern suggesting age selection. Observed TCR beta diversity per million T cells fell roughly linearly with age, and a significant reduction was already apparent by age around 44. Estimates of total diversity based on one million sequenced T cells were considered lower bounds and underestimates. There was a strong correlation between observed TCR beta diversity and the percentage of naive T cells measured by flow cytometry. Since profiling was done on bulk unsorted PBMCs, naive and antigen-experienced compartments could not be conclusively compared.

Donors were about 36 systemically healthy Caucasian individuals from Russia aged roughly 6 to 100 years. Each donor gave approximately 9.4 milliliters of peripheral blood, drawn into EDTA-treated Vacutainer tubes. PBMCs were isolated by Ficoll-Paque density-gradient centrifugation, with at least 6 million obtained per sample. Trizol reagent was used to extract total RNA from the PBMCs, yielding at least 6 micrograms per sample. The percentages of naive CD45RAhigh/CD27high T cells were determined by flow cytometry on a PBMC aliquot from every donor. The sequence was collected from a woman in her twenties or thirties in good health. The sequencing sample was made of blood.

The bases read TGTGCCAGCAGTTTAGGACCGACCCAGTACTTC. This encodes CASSLGPTQYF. The chain couples TRBV12-3 or TRBV12-4 to TRBJ2-5; there is no confident call for the D gene. The CDR3 goes from the cysteine to the phenylalanine over 11 residues. Of all the DNA, just the CDR3 is kept, 33 bases in frame from base 1. Between the V and J ends, shortened by 1 base and 7 bases respectively, the junction contains 4 bases.